This entry lists 32 T cell receptor beta chains sequenced from one sample in a study of technical replicates of blood from a handful of donors. Profiling relied on immunoSEQ multiplex PCR, and the TCRdb table lists in-frame clones only, not all of them. The data contain around 69,000 clones, around nine tenths of them singletons. Sequenced material: PBMCs. The receptors originated from a human donor in good health. Some clones in this sample may be carry-over from other donors' samples.

This chain's CDR3 is CASNPDRVEAFF. CDR3 in DNA: TGTGCCAGCAACCCCGACAGGGTGGAAGCTTTCTTT. This rearrangement joins TRBV11-1 to TRBJ1-1; 7 positions match TRBD1. The CDR3 totals 12 residues. V was clipped by 7 bases and J by 8 bases; unmatched bases: 7. Germline V CDR1 and CDR2: SGHAT, FQDESV (reference sequence).

This chain links TRBV4-3 with TRBJ1-1; 7 bases map to TRBD1. CDR3 size: 15 residues. CDR1 and CDR2 from the germline V gene are LGHNA and YSLEER. The junction had 11 bases not matched to a gene; V was cut back by 6 bases and J by 4 bases. As DNA, the CDR3 is TGCGCCAGCAGGAGTACAGGGGTGAGTAGCACTGAAGCTTTCTTT. Translating gives CASRSTGVSSTEAFF.

This chain links TRBV5-8 with TRBJ2-1; TRBD2 matches at 14 bases. This CDR3 contains 17 residues. The J segment lost 7 bases and the V segment lost 4 bases, leaving 10 bases of the junction unmatched. Germline assignment: CDR1 SGHTS and CDR2 YDEGEE. The CDR3 here is CASSRRLAGGPGNEQFF. In DNA form, the CDR3 reads TGTGCCAGCAGCCGAAGACTAGCGGGAGGGCCTGGGAATGAGCAGTTCTTC.

This clone was detected once. The chain has TRBV6-1 and TRBJ2-1; the match to TRBD1 covers 7 bases. Unmatched junction bases numbered 2, after V lost 1 base and J lost 2 bases. The CDR3 is 15 residues long. The germline CDR1 and CDR2 sequences are MNHNS and SASEGT. The CDR3 region is CASSEGDRAYNEQFF. The CDR3, as DNA: TGTGCCAGCAGTGAAGGGGACAGAGCCTACAATGAGCAGTTCTTC.

The rearrangement joins TRBV4-1 to TRBJ2-7, with D possibly being TRBD1 (5 bases). Trimming left V 0 bases short and J 4 bases short, with 10 bases between. Germline CDR1 is MGHRA and CDR2 is YSYEKL. This CDR3 is 14 amino acids long. In nucleotides, the CDR3 is TGCGCCAGCAGCCAAGACAAGCAGGGATACGAGCAGTACTTC. Protein sequence: CASSQDKQGYEQYF.

This sequence joins TRBV7-9 and TRBJ1-1; D is perhaps TRBD1 (6 bases). The CDR3 is made up of 14 amino acids. Germline CDR1 SEHNR, CDR2 FQNEAQ (reference sequence). Trimming took off 5 bases at V and 1 base at J, with 11 bases between the two ends. CDR3 sequence reads: CASSLLDRNTEAFF. In nucleotides, the CDR3 is TGTGCCAGCAGCCTCCTGGACAGGAACACTGAAGCTTTCTTT.

The chain links TRBV7-3 to TRBJ1-1; D is ambiguous. This CDR3 has 15 residues. Germline CDR1 is SGHTA and CDR2 is FQGTGA. Trimming cost V 1 base and J 1 base, with 10 bases left between them. As DNA, the CDR3 is TGTGCCAGCAGCTTAAGAGGGATAGCGAACACTGAAGCTTTCTTT. This sequence encodes CASSLRGIANTEAFF.

The genes are TRBV6-5 and TRBJ1-1; 10 bases fit TRBD1. CDR3 size: 15 residues. With 5 bases clipped from V and 4 bases from J, the junction kept 7 bases outside the gene matches. Germline values: CDR1 MNHEY, CDR2 SVGAGI. CDR3 amino acids: CASSRTGTGVTEAFF. The CDR3 DNA follows: TGTGCCAGCAGTAGAACCGGGACAGGGGTCACTGAAGCTTTCTTT.

About this clone itself: A far larger clone is off by one base, so a read error is likely. Other nucleotide sequences in the sample specify the same CDR3. The chain combines TRBV5-1 with TRBJ1-1; D is unclear. Germline V gene sequence: CDR1 SGHRS, CDR2 YFSETQ. The CDR3 totals 14 residues. V lost 0 bases, J lost 3 bases, and 9 bases lay in between. DNA of the CDR3: TGCGCCAGCAGCTTGGCGGGTGGGTACACTGAAGCTTTCTTT. Translating it yields CASSLAGGYTEAFF.

The CDR3 is CASSLDRTQMGEQYF. The CDR3 region has the DNA TGTGCCAGCTCGTTAGACAGGACTCAAATGGGCGAGCAGTACTTC. The chain carries TRBV7-2 and TRBJ2-7; D is possibly TRBD1 (6 bases). This CDR3 has 15 amino acids. From germline, CDR1 is SGHTA and CDR2 FQGNSA. Trimming shortened V by 8 bases and J by 6 bases, and 23 bases separated the two germline ends.

The V call is TRBV2, the J call TRBJ2-7, with D perhaps TRBD2 (5 bases). Germline CDR1 SNHLY, CDR2 FYNNEI. V lost 0 bases to trimming and J lost 9 bases, with 9 bases between them. The CDR3 consists of 12 residues. Here the CDR3 reads CASSEAGTRQYF. In nucleotides, the CDR3 is TGTGCCAGCAGTGAAGCGGGAACTAGGCAGTACTTC. Drawing the rest from reference TRBV2 and TRBJ2-7, the complete variable domain is EPEVTQTPSHQVTQMGQEVILRCVPISNHLYFYWYRQILGQKVEFLVSFYNNEISEKSEIFDDQFSVERPDGSNFTLKIRSTKLEDSAMYFCASSEAGTRQYFGPGTRLTVT.

CDR3 bases: TGTGCCAGCGGGGGGACAGCACAGAGGGCTTTCTTT. Residues: CASGGTAQRAFF. V and J are TRBV2 and TRBJ1-1; 7 positions match TRBD1. The length of the CDR3 is 12 residues. The J segment lost 11 bases and the V segment lost 8 bases, leaving 11 bases of the junction unmatched. From germline, CDR1 is SNHLY and CDR2 FYNNEI.

CDR3 sequence (DNA): TGTGCCAGCAGCTCTGATAGCGGGAGGGCCGTTTCCTACAATGAGCAGTTCTTC. It encodes CASSSDSGRAVSYNEQFF. The chain couples TRBV7-9 to TRBJ2-1, with 11 positions matching TRBD2. The V gene end was trimmed by 4 bases and the J gene end by 1 base; junction bases not matched to a gene: 9. From germline, CDR1 is SEHNR and CDR2 FQNEAQ (reference sequence). The length of the CDR3 is 18 residues.

The chain carries TRBV15 and TRBJ2-6, with 7 nucleotides matching TRBD1. The CDR3 spans 17 residues. Trimming took 1 base from V and 1 from J; bases not matched to a gene: 4. Looked up from germline, CDR1 is LNHNV and CDR2 is YYDKDF (reference sequence). The CDR3 is CATSRGTGNSGANVLTF. The DNA of the CDR3 is TGTGCCACCAGCAGAGGGACAGGCAATTCTGGGGCCAACGTCCTGACTTTC. Full variable domain (missing parts from reference TRBV15 and TRBJ2-6): DAMVIQNPRYQVTQFGKPVTLSCSQTLNHNVMYWYQQKSSQAPKLLFHYYDKDFNNEADTPDNFQSRRPNTSFCFLDIRSPGLGDTAMYLCATSRGTGNSGANVLTFGAGSRLTVL.

The V gene is TRBV7-9, the J gene TRBJ1-2; possibly TRBD1 for D (5 bases). V lost 4 bases and J 4 bases, leaving 16 bases between the germline ends. Germline assignment: CDR1 SEHNR and CDR2 FQNEAQ (reference sequence). The CDR3 runs to 15 residues. The CDR3 DNA reads as TGTGCCAGCAGCTCCGAAAGGGGCAGCGCCTATGGCTACACCTTC. This sequence encodes CASSSERGSAYGYTF.

V usage is TRBV6-6 and J usage is TRBJ1-1; maybe TRBD1 (5 bases). The V end was cut by 7 bases, the J end by 1 base, with 10 bases between. The germline gives CDR1 MNHNY, CDR2 SVGAGI (reference sequence). This CDR3 contains 13 residues. The CDR3 coding sequence is TGTGCCAGCATCCGCGGGGGGAACACTGAAGCTTTCTTT. It codes for CASIRGGNTEAFF.

This chain links TRBV5-4 with TRBJ2-2; 7 nucleotides match TRBD1. Germline CDR1 and CDR2: SGHNT and YYREEE (reference sequence). V was clipped by 4 bases and J by 7 bases; unmatched bases: 4. This CDR3 has 13 residues. For the CDR3, the DNA is TGTGCCAGCAGCGTACAGGGGAGCGGGGAGCTGTTTTTT. Protein sequence: CASSVQGSGELFF.

The chain couples TRBV10-2 to TRBJ2-1, with 10 bases matching TRBD2. Germline trimming cut 5 bases from V and 15 bases from J; bases unmatched to any gene: 7. This CDR3 spans 12 amino acids. The germline CDR1 and CDR2 sequences are WSHSY and SAAADI. The CDR3 DNA follows: TGCGCCAGCAGTCTGACTCTAGCGGGGGTGTTCTTC. Its translation is CASSLTLAGVFF.

This clone has a single count. The rearrangement joins TRBV2 to TRBJ1-4; 9 bases fit TRBD1. From germline, CDR1 is SNHLY and CDR2 FYNNEI. The CDR3 consists of 19 residues. J lost 0 bases, V lost 6 bases, and 14 bases had no gene match. The CDR3 bases are TGTGCCAGCAGAGTCCCGGGACAGGGTATGGGGTCAACTAATGAAAAACTGTTTTTT. As protein: CASRVPGQGMGSTNEKLFF.

This chain joins TRBV13 and TRBJ2-7; tentative D call: TRBD1 (6 bases). CDR3 size: 13 residues. In germline, CDR1 is PRHDT, CDR2 FYEKMQ (reference sequence). The CDR3 region is CPTKGVHGYEQYF. The CDR3 DNA reads TGTCCTACAAAGGGGGTCCACGGCTACGAGCAGTACTTC.

The CDR3, as DNA: TGTGCCAGCAGCCCTGACAGGATCGGATCACCCCTCCACTTT. This translates into CASSPDRIGSPLHF. The rearrangement joins TRBV5-6 to TRBJ1-6; a weak D match, TRBD1 (6 bases). The V end was cut by 4 bases, the J end by 10 bases, with 15 bases between. This CDR3 is built from 14 residues. The germline V gene has CDR1 SGHDT and CDR2 YYEEEE.

This chain joins TRBV9 and TRBJ2-7, with no clear D. The ends were cut back, 6 bases at V and 1 base at J, with 8 bases in the middle. CDR3 length: 12 amino acids. Germline V gene data show CDR1 as SGDLS and CDR2 as YYNGEE. CDR3 protein: CASTGSSYEQYF. CDR3 nucleotides: TGTGCCAGCACAGGTTCGTCCTACGAGCAGTACTTC.

The V and J genes are TRBV27 and TRBJ2-5, with 8 bases matching TRBD2. The CDR3 is 16 residues long. Germline V gives CDR1 MNHEY, CDR2 SMNVEV (reference sequence). After removal of 1 base from V and 1 base from J, the junction contained 5 bases not matched to a gene. This chain's CDR3 is CASSLFSSGSQETQYF. The CDR3 DNA reads TGTGCCAGCAGTTTATTTTCGAGCGGGAGCCAAGAGACCCAGTACTTC.

The chain links TRBV11-3 to TRBJ2-3; D is possibly TRBD2 (6 bases). The length of the CDR3 is 16 residues. Trimming stripped 5 bases from V and 3 bases from J, with 18 bases between. The germline CDR1 and CDR2 sequences are SGHNT and YENEEA. CDR3 coding DNA: TGTGCCAGCAGCGAACGCTCGGGAGACGGGACAGATACGCAGTATTTT. Its protein product is CASSERSGDGTDTQYF.

The V call is TRBV7-3, the J call TRBJ2-3, with 9 bases fitting TRBD2. With 0 bases clipped from V and 4 bases from J, the junction kept 5 bases outside the gene matches. CDR1 SGHTA and CDR2 FQGTGA come from the germline V gene. This CDR3 is 16 amino acids long. The CDR3 protein is CASSLTSGRIADTQYF. CDR3 coding DNA: TGTGCCAGCAGCTTAACTAGCGGGAGAATCGCAGATACGCAGTATTTT.

The chain couples TRBV5-1 to TRBJ2-3; D is unclear. V was pared by 1 base and J by 6 bases, with 15 bases between. Germline CDR1 and CDR2: SGHRS and YFSETQ. CDR3 length: 15 amino acids. CDR3 protein: CASSLSWASVDTQYF. CDR3 coding DNA: TGCGCCAGCAGCTTGAGTTGGGCCTCAGTGGATACGCAGTATTTT.

This chain links TRBV5-1 with TRBJ1-4, with no clear D. The CDR3 covers 16 residues. Trimming removed 0 bases at V and 0 bases at J, with 9 bases between. In germline, CDR1 is SGHRS, CDR2 YFSETQ. CDR3 protein: CASSLGRDTTNEKLFF. The CDR3 DNA reads as TGCGCCAGCAGCTTGGGGAGGGATACAACTAATGAAAAACTGTTTTTT.

The gene calls are TRBV19 and TRBJ1-2; 7 bases map to TRBD1. With 6 bases clipped from V and 5 bases from J, the junction kept 12 bases outside the gene matches. The CDR3 sequence is 15 residues long. Germline values: CDR1 LNHDA, CDR2 SQIVND (reference sequence). The CDR3 DNA sequence: TGTGCCAGTAGGTCTAAGGGGACAGCCTTATATGGCTACACCTTC. This gives the protein CASRSKGTALYGYTF.

V usage is TRBV5-1 and J usage is TRBJ2-1; D is possibly TRBD1 (6 bases). Deletions cut 0 bases from V and 6 bases from J, with 13 bases between. Germline loops: CDR1 SGHRS, CDR2 YFSETQ. The CDR3 loop spans 15 amino acids. The CDR3 here is CASSLDPGAGNEQFF. The CDR3 region has the DNA TGCGCCAGCAGCTTGGATCCAGGGGCAGGCAATGAGCAGTTCTTC.

V gene TRBV28 combines with J gene TRBJ2-6, with 8 nucleotides matching TRBD2. The CDR3 totals 16 residues. J gave up 1 base and V 6 bases, and 5 bases lay outside the gene matches. Germline CDR1 and CDR2: MDHEN and SYDVKM. The CDR3 loop is CASRESGGSGANVLTF. The CDR3 DNA follows: TGTGCCAGCAGGGAATCGGGGGGGTCTGGGGCCAACGTCCTGACTTTC.

This chain connects TRBV6-1 to TRBJ2-7; 7 positions agree with TRBD1. The CDR3 covers 15 residues. Germline assignment: CDR1 MNHNS and CDR2 SASEGT. V was pared by 0 bases and J by 2 bases, with 4 bases of the junction left unmatched. The DNA for the CDR3 is TGTGCCAGCAGTGAAGCTATACAGGGGACCTACGAGCAGTACTTC. Amino acid sequence: CASSEAIQGTYEQYF.

The V gene is TRBV2, the J gene TRBJ2-5; 10 positions match TRBD2. V lost 3 bases to trimming and J lost 1 base; unmatched junction nucleotides: 2. In germline, CDR1 is SNHLY, CDR2 FYNNEI. The CDR3 length is 15 residues. The CDR3 reads CASSDLAGAQETQYF. The CDR3 DNA is TGTGCCAGCAGTGATCTAGCGGGGGCCCAAGAGACCCAGTACTTC.